These 15 T cell receptor beta chains came from one sample sequenced in a study of blood T cell repertoires in COVID-19. Sequencing was performed with immunoSEQ multiplex PCR; in TCRdb, only in-frame clones are kept and a portion is missing. The sample contains around 99,000 clones, roughly 84% of which appear only once. Sequencing was performed on peripheral blood. Source of these receptors: an elderly woman with active or convalescent COVID-19.

This chain uses TRBV7-2 with TRBJ2-1; 8 bases are shared with TRBD1. This CDR3 contains 14 residues. V dropped 5 bases and J dropped 6; count of bases not matched to a gene: 6. The germline V gene has CDR1 SGHTA and CDR2 FQGNSA. CDR3 amino acids: CASSTDRALNEQFF. The CDR3 bases are TGTGCCAGCAGCACGGACAGGGCCCTCAATGAGCAGTTCTTC.

The chain carries TRBV3-1 (or the pseudogene TRBV3-2) and TRBJ2-2; tentative D call: TRBD2 (6 bases). Germline assignment: CDR1 LGHDT and CDR2 YNNKEL (reference sequence). The ends were cut back, 10 bases at V and 7 bases at J, with 22 bases in the middle. There are 15 residues in the CDR3. DNA of the CDR3: TGTGCCACCAAGGTATCCGGGAGCCTAGGCGGGGAGCTGTTTTTT. Protein sequence: CATKVSGSLGGELFF.

This sequence joins TRBV21-1 and TRBJ2-7; no DNA check was done on the table's D call, TRBD1. TRBV21-1 is described as a pseudogene. The CDR3 has 16 residues. The CDR3 loop reads CASSSPYRDPTGEQYF. Written as DNA, the CDR3 is TGTGCCAGCAGCTCCCCCTACAGGGACCCGACGGGGGAGCAGTACTTC.

The chain combines TRBV7-3 with TRBJ2-3; 9 bases are a match to TRBD2. Germline CDR1 SGHTA, CDR2 FQGTGA. The CDR3 consists of 15 residues. The V and J ends lost 4 bases and 4 bases, in that order; junction bases with no gene match: 6. CDR3 coding DNA: TGTGCCAGCAGCTCTACTGGCGGGAGGGCAGATACGCAGTATTTT. Translation: CASSSTGGRADTQYF. The whole variable domain, remainder taken from reference TRBV7-3 and TRBJ2-3, is GAGVSQTPSNKVTEKGKYVELRCDPISGHTALYWYRQSLGQGPEFLIYFQGTGAADDSGLPNDRFFAVRPEGSVSTLKIQRTERGDSAVYLCASSSTGGRADTQYFGPGTRLTVL.

The J gene is TRBJ2-7, the V gene TRBV18, with 7 bases that match TRBD1. The CDR3 runs 14 residues. CDR1 and CDR2 from the germline V gene are KGHSH and LQKENI. The junction had 3 bases not matched to a gene; V was cut back by 0 bases and J by 4 bases. The CDR3 DNA is TGTGCCAGCTCACCACCGGGACAGATGTACGAGCAGTACTTC. Protein product: CASSPPGQMYEQYF.

V gene TRBV30 combines with J gene TRBJ1-1; no firm D call. CDR1 and CDR2 (germline): GTSNPN, SVGIG (reference sequence). CDR3 size: 13 residues. V shed 2 bases and J shed 1 base, with 8 bases lying between them. For the CDR3, the DNA is TGTGCCTGGAGTCCTTTCGGGAACACTGAAGCTTTCTTT. Residues: CAWSPFGNTEAFF.

This chain joins TRBV6-4 and TRBJ2-1; D might be TRBD1 (5 bases). The V end was cut by 6 bases, the J end by 7 bases, with 10 bases between. CDR1 MRHNA and CDR2 SNTAGT come from the germline V gene. The CDR3 is 12 amino acids. CDR3 loop: CASSPQGNEQFF. CDR3 coding DNA: TGTGCCAGCAGCCCTCAGGGAAATGAGCAGTTCTTC.

This sequence joins TRBV5-1 and TRBJ2-2; 13 bases are a match to TRBD2. The germline V gene encodes CDR1 SGHRS and CDR2 YFSETQ. The trim removed 5 bases at V and 4 bases at J, leaving 5 bases unmatched. The CDR3 totals 16 residues. For the CDR3, the DNA is TGCGCCAGCAGACTAGCGGGAGGGCCTATCACCGGGGAGCTGTTTTTT. It is translated as CASRLAGGPITGELFF.

On this clone: The junction shows a germline mismatch at one end, possibly a read error. The chain recombines TRBV5-8 with TRBJ2-3; the D is unclear. CDR3 length: 13 amino acids. Germline lookup yields CDR1 SGHTS and CDR2 YDEGEE. The CDR3: CASSFPGTDTQYF. The CDR3 DNA sequence: TGTGCCAGCAGCTTCCCAGGCACGGATACGCAGTATTTT.

V is TRBV27 and J is TRBJ1-5; D is uncertain. There are 13 residues in the CDR3. Germline V lookup: CDR1 MNHEY, CDR2 SMNVEV (reference sequence). Trimming cost V 6 bases and J 9 bases, with 15 bases left between them. The CDR3 reads CASSDAGFGPQHF. Here the CDR3 DNA reads TGTGCCAGCAGCGATGCGGGATTCGGGCCCCAGCATTTT.

This clone occurred once. Written as DNA, the CDR3 is TGTGCCAGCAGCCAAGATTCAAGCGGCGCGTACCAAGAGACCCAGTACTTC. This codes for CASSQDSSGAYQETQYF. The rearrangement uses TRBV4-2 and TRBJ2-5; perhaps TRBD2 as D (5 bases). This CDR3 is 17 amino acids long. CDR1 is LGHNA and CDR2 is YNFKEQ in the germline V gene. Trimming removed 0 bases from V and 0 bases from J, with 14 bases in between.

The DNA for the CDR3 is TGCGCCAGCAGCCAAGAAGGGTTCGGGGGTACGCAGTATTTT. Translation: CASSQEGFGGTQYF. The J gene is TRBJ2-3, the V gene TRBV4-1; D may be TRBD2 (6 bases). The CDR3 loop spans 14 amino acids. With 0 bases removed from V and 8 bases from J, the gap between germline ends came to 12 bases. Germline-derived CDR1 and CDR2 are MGHRA and YSYEKL.

V usage is TRBV28 and J usage is TRBJ2-2; no clear D. The germline V gene has CDR1 MDHEN and CDR2 SYDVKM. V lost 4 bases and J lost 4, with 7 bases in between. The CDR3 sequence is 13 residues long. The CDR3 region has the DNA TGTGCCAGCAGTTACAGTGCCACCGGGGAGCTGTTTTTT. As protein: CASSYSATGELFF.

This clone was seen a single time. V is TRBV5-1 and J is TRBJ2-7, with a weak D call TRBD1 (6 bases). V shed 5 bases and J shed 6 bases, with 9 bases lying between them. CDR3 length: 11 amino acids. Looked up from germline, CDR1 is SGHRS and CDR2 is YFSETQ. CDR3 amino acids: CASRQQGEQYF. The CDR3 DNA follows: TGCGCCAGCAGGCAACAGGGCGAGCAGTACTTC.

The V gene is TRBV9, the J gene TRBJ1-5, with D unclear. The CDR3 extends over 15 amino acids. Germline CDR1 and CDR2: SGDLS and YYNGEE. The V and J ends lost 0 bases and 8 bases respectively, with 15 bases between them. The CDR3 is CASSVAGTSGEPQHF. DNA of the CDR3: TGTGCCAGCAGCGTAGCTGGCACGTCCGGGGAGCCCCAGCATTTT. Complete variable domain (other parts from reference TRBV9 and TRBJ1-5): DSGVTQTPKHLITATGQRVTLRCSPRSGDLSVYWYQQSLDQGLQFLIQYYNGEERAKGNILERFSAQQFPDLHSELNLSSLELGDSALYFCASSVAGTSGEPQHFGDGTRLSIL.